Shown below are 12 T cell receptor beta chains from a single sample sequenced in a study of shared clonotypes between healthy human individuals. Naivety among CD8 cells was defined by CD45RO negativity and positive CCR7 selection, thereby excluding terminally differentiated effector memory CD45RA+ cells. Repertoires were generated with immunoSEQ multiplex PCR, while TCRdb's copy carries only in-frame clones and drops some. The data show about 2 million clones, with 85% to 95% seen just once and approximately 1.2% held by the top ten. Sequenced material: naive CD8+ T cells sorted from blood. The receptors come from a man aged 18 to 30 in good health.

Concerning this clone: This CDR3 is also generated by other DNA sequences in the sample. V gene TRBV11-2 combines with J gene TRBJ2-7, with TRBD2 as a possible D gene (6 bases). Trimming pared 3 bases from V and 2 bases from J, leaving 8 bases between. Germline V gene data show CDR1 as SGHAT and CDR2 as FQNNGV. The CDR3 loop spans 13 amino acids. CDR3 in amino acids: CASSFGGAYEQYF. Here the CDR3 DNA reads TGTGCCAGCAGCTTCGGAGGGGCCTACGAGCAGTACTTC. Filled out from reference TRBV11-2 and TRBJ2-7, the complete variable domain reads EAGVAQSPRYKIIEKRQSVAFWCNPISGHATLYWYQQILGQGPKLLIQFQNNGVVDDSQLPKDRFSAERLKGVDSTLKIQPAKLEDSAVYLCASSFGGAYEQYFGPGTRLTVT.

This clone was counted a few times. This sequence joins TRBV5-6 and TRBJ2-3; D may correspond to TRBD1 or TRBD2 (6 bases each). The CDR3 is 15 residues long. The germline V gene has CDR1 SGHDT and CDR2 YYEEEE. V was trimmed by 4 bases and J by 0 bases, leaving 12 bases between them. CDR3: CASSGGPPSTDTQYF. Here the CDR3 DNA reads TGTGCCAGCAGCGGGGGGCCTCCCAGCACAGATACGCAGTATTTT.

With regard to this clone: Other DNA sequences in the sample encode the same CDR3. The chain joins TRBV7-9 to TRBJ2-1; no definite D call. Germline-derived CDR1 and CDR2 are SEHNR and FQNEAQ (reference sequence). The V end lost 1 base, the J end lost 9 bases, and 7 bases lay between the germline ends. CDR3 length: 12 residues. CDR3 amino acids: CASSLGLAEQFF. The DNA of the CDR3 is TGTGCCAGCAGCTTAGGGCTGGCTGAGCAGTTCTTC.

As for this clone: A much larger clonotype is one base distant, so this may be a read error. Other DNA sequences in this sample translate to the same CDR3. The chain is built from TRBV27 and TRBJ2-7; D assignment may be TRBD1 or TRBD2 (5 bases each). CDR1 MNHEY and CDR2 SMNVEV come from the germline V gene (reference sequence). The V gene lost 5 bases and the J gene lost 4 bases, with 6 bases spanning the gap. The CDR3 contains 11 residues. The CDR3 bases are TGTGCCAGCAGTGAGGGGTACGAGCAGTACTTC. Encoded protein: CASSEGYEQYF.

The chain couples TRBV5-4 to TRBJ1-2, with D possibly being TRBD1 (6 bases). Trimming shortened V by 0 bases and J by 3 bases, and 9 bases separated the two germline ends. Germline CDR1 and CDR2: SGHNT and YYREEE (reference sequence). The CDR3 has 14 residues. CDR3 sequence (DNA): TGTGCCAGCAGCTTGGAAGAGGGGGACTATGGCTACACCTTC. It translates to CASSLEEGDYGYTF.

The chain combines TRBV7-6 with TRBJ2-7; TRBD1 agrees at 7 bases. Germline V lookup: CDR1 SGHVS, CDR2 FNYEAQ. The CDR3 extends over 16 amino acids. V gave up 0 bases and J gave up 2 bases; unmatched junction bases: 7. CDR3 amino acids: CASSLATGRSAYEQYF. The DNA for the CDR3 is TGTGCCAGCAGCTTAGCGACAGGGCGGTCGGCCTACGAGCAGTACTTC.

A word on this clone: Other nucleotide sequences from this sample produce the same CDR3. The rearrangement links TRBV6-5 to TRBJ2-7; TRBD1 matches 8 bases. J was trimmed by 7 bases and V by 2 bases; bases with no gene match: 4. CDR3 size: 13 residues. In germline, CDR1 is MNHEY, CDR2 SVGAGI. The CDR3 nucleotides are TGTGCCAGCAGTTACGGAACAGGGGGTGAGCAGTACTTC. Protein sequence: CASSYGTGGEQYF.

This clone was seen only once. Here the CDR3 reads CASSLGLFPNTEAFF. The CDR3 DNA follows: TGTGCCAGCAGCCTGGGACTCTTTCCGAACACTGAAGCTTTCTTT. The chain couples TRBV5-6 to TRBJ1-1, with D possibly being TRBD1 (5 bases). Germline V lookup: CDR1 SGHDT, CDR2 YYEEEE. This CDR3 region has 15 residues. V was trimmed by 4 bases and J by 1 base, leaving 14 bases between them.

The rearrangement joins TRBV5-1 to TRBJ2-1; D gene unclear. Trimming pared 0 bases from V and 3 bases from J, leaving 7 bases between. The CDR3 spans 14 residues. Germline V gene data show CDR1 as SGHRS and CDR2 as YFSETQ. The CDR3 nucleotides read TGCGCCAGCAGCTTGGACTGGGGCTACAATGAGCAGTTCTTC. Encoded protein: CASSLDWGYNEQFF.

The rearrangement uses TRBV7-6 and TRBJ2-1; TRBD1 matches 7 bases. Trimming removed 1 base from V and 6 bases from J; junction bases left unmatched: 12. The CDR3 runs 17 residues. Germline assignment: CDR1 SGHVS and CDR2 FNYEAQ. The CDR3 nucleotides are TGTGCCAGCAGCTTAGGGGGACAGCGAACCTCTCGCAATGAGCAGTTCTTC. This encodes CASSLGGQRTSRNEQFF.

In this sample, this clone turned up once. Distinct nucleotide sequences in the sample also encode this CDR3. The CDR3 here is CASSSLAGGPTDTQYF. CDR3 coding DNA: TGCGCCAGCAGCTCCCTAGCGGGGGGGCCCACAGATACGCAGTATTTT. J is TRBJ2-3 and V is TRBV5-1, with 12 bases aligning to TRBD2. The CDR3 is made up of 16 amino acids. V shed 3 bases, J shed 2 bases, and the junction held 4 bases outside the gene matches. Per the germline V gene, CDR1 is SGHRS and CDR2 is YFSETQ.

V usage is TRBV9 and J usage is TRBJ2-7; 7 nucleotides line up with TRBD2. CDR1 SGDLS and CDR2 YYNGEE come from the germline V gene. The CDR3 spans 15 residues. Trimming removed 0 bases from V and 1 base from J; junction bases left unmatched: 4. The CDR3 reads CASSVGAGESYEQYF. The CDR3 coding sequence is TGTGCCAGCAGCGTAGGGGCGGGAGAATCCTACGAGCAGTACTTC. Full variable domain (rest looked up from reference TRBV9 and TRBJ2-7): DSGVTQTPKHLITATGQRVTLRCSPRSGDLSVYWYQQSLDQGLQFLIQYYNGEERAKGNILERFSAQQFPDLHSELNLSSLELGDSALYFCASSVGAGESYEQYFGPGTRLTVT.